This T cell receptor beta chain was captured by sequencing in a study of tumor and adjacent non-tumor tissue in lung cancer. In the case of this clonotype: Germline is not matched at one junction end, which may reflect a read error.

This CDR3 region has 17 residues. Germline assignment: CDR1 DFQATT and CDR2 SNEGSKA (reference sequence). TCRbeta libraries were built with three rounds of nested PCR, modified from ARM-PCR. Each CDR3 protein gets one entry after TCRdb re-called the multiplex PCR reads with MiXCR. The sample shows 200,000 to 250,000 distinct CDR3 sequences, around 71% of them seen only once. No cell sorting was done before RNA was extracted from the tissue. The J gene is TRBJ2-4, the V gene TRBV20-1; 13 nucleotides align to TRBD2. The receptor was isolated from a man in his 60s with non-small cell lung cancer. Sequencing input: lung tumor tissue. As DNA, the CDR3 is TGCAGTGCCCCGGGACTAGCGGGATTTGCGGCCAAAAACATTCGGTACTTC. Protein: CSAPGLAGFAAKNIRYF.